These 19 T cell receptor beta chains came from one sample sequenced in a study of blood T cell repertoires in COVID-19. Some clones are missing from TCRdb's copy, which holds only in-frame ones; the method was immunoSEQ multiplex PCR. The sample includes 200,000 to 300,000 clones, around 80% of them seen just once. Sequencing used peripheral blood. Every receptor here comes from a man aged 55 to 69 with acute or convalescent COVID-19.

The gene calls are TRBV6-6 and TRBJ2-1; 12 bases line up with TRBD2. The germline V gene encodes CDR1 MNHNY and CDR2 SVGAGI (reference sequence). V shed 4 bases and J 6 bases; nucleotides not matched to a gene: 7. The CDR3 contains 16 residues. The chain's CDR3 is CASSSWTSGTVNEQFF. For the CDR3, the DNA is TGTGCCAGCAGTTCCTGGACTAGCGGGACGGTCAATGAGCAGTTCTTC.

V gene TRBV7-2 combines with J gene TRBJ2-5; TRBD2 matches at 7 bases. CDR3 length: 16 residues. Germline V lookup: CDR1 SGHTA, CDR2 FQGNSA. Trimming took 5 bases from V and 1 from J; bases not matched to a gene: 10. CDR3 DNA sequence: TGTGCCAGCAGCCGCCGCGGCGGGGGTTTCCAAGAGACCCAGTACTTC. This encodes CASSRRGGGFQETQYF.

This chain links TRBV18 with TRBJ1-6; TRBD1 agrees at 8 bases. This CDR3 contains 17 residues. Germline CDR1 and CDR2: KGHSH and LQKENI. V lost 6 bases and J lost 6; bases outside the gene matches: 13. In DNA, the CDR3 is TGTGCCAGCTCTCAGGCGTCGCCAGGGGGCTCTAATTCACCCCTCCACTTT. It is translated as CASSQASPGGSNSPLHF.

As for this clone: Other DNA sequences of this sample code for an identical CDR3. J is TRBJ1-2 and V is TRBV11-2; TRBD1 aligns across 8 bases. V trimming: 5 bases; J trimming: 4 bases; junction bases outside the gene matches: 3. The CDR3 is made up of 13 amino acids. The germline CDR1 and CDR2 sequences are SGHAT and FQNNGV. The CDR3 protein is CASSPDRGYGYTF. DNA of the CDR3: TGTGCCAGCAGCCCTGACAGGGGCTATGGCTACACCTTC.

The chain couples TRBV7-8 to TRBJ2-2; TRBD2 might be the D (6 bases). Germline CDR1 is SGHVS and CDR2 is FQNEAQ. CDR3 length: 17 residues. V gave up 6 bases and J gave up 6 bases, with 23 bases separating them. The CDR3 loop reads CASRPIEGRGMAGELFF. CDR3 nucleotides: TGTGCCAGCAGGCCTATTGAAGGACGCGGGATGGCCGGGGAGCTGTTTTTT.

This chain uses TRBV12-5 with TRBJ2-3; tentative D call: TRBD2 (6 bases). Trimming removed 1 base from V and 6 bases from J, with 14 bases in between. CDR1 is LGHNT, CDR2 FRNRAP, per germline. The CDR3 contains 15 residues. Here the CDR3 reads CASGLGTSSDDTQYF. CDR3 in DNA: TGTGCTAGTGGTTTGGGTACCTCTAGCGATGATACGCAGTATTTT. Combining the CDR3 with reference TRBV12-5 and TRBJ2-3 gives the whole variable domain DARVTQTPRHKVTEMGQEVTMRCQPILGHNTVFWYRQTMMQGLELLAYFRNRAPLDDSGMPKDRFSAEMPDATLATLKIQPSEPRDSAVYFCASGLGTSSDDTQYFGPGTRLTVL.

The chain has TRBV2 and TRBJ1-1, with a possible D match to TRBD1 (5 bases). Germline V gene data show CDR1 as SNHLY and CDR2 as FYNNEI. This CDR3 region has 13 residues. Trimming cost V 10 bases and J 5 bases, with 17 bases left between them. CDR3 amino acids: CATRVQANTEAFF. CDR3 in DNA: TGTGCCACCCGAGTACAGGCGAATACTGAAGCTTTCTTT.

The chain joins TRBV13 to TRBJ2-3, with 9 positions matching TRBD2. The V gene end was trimmed by 3 bases and the J gene end by 7 bases; junction bases not matched to a gene: 11. The germline gives CDR1 PRHDT, CDR2 FYEKMQ (reference sequence). There are 16 residues in the CDR3. This CDR3 is CASSFAGGPRVYTQYF. The CDR3 coding sequence is TGTGCCAGCAGCTTTGCGGGGGGGCCCCGGGTCTATACGCAGTATTTT.

This chain links TRBV29-1 with TRBJ1-1; the D gene is possibly TRBD1 (5 bases). CDR1 and CDR2 (germline): SQVTM, ANQGSEA. Trimming left V 2 bases short and J 4 bases short, with 14 bases between. This CDR3 region has 14 residues. As DNA, the CDR3 is TGCAGCGTTGAACGGTTAGCGGGGGGCACTGAAGCTTTCTTT. Its protein is CSVERLAGGTEAFF.

V is TRBV5-6 and J is TRBJ1-5; D may be TRBD1 (5 bases). V lost 1 base to trimming and J lost 3 bases, with 11 bases between them. In germline, CDR1 is SGHDT, CDR2 YYEEEE. This CDR3 region has 15 residues. CDR3 amino acids: CASSLFPGSNQPQHF. Written as DNA, the CDR3 is TGTGCCAGCAGCTTGTTCCCAGGGTCCAATCAGCCCCAGCATTTT.

The rearrangement links TRBV6-6 to TRBJ2-7, with D perhaps matching TRBD1 (5 bases). Germline V lookup: CDR1 MNHNY, CDR2 SVGAGI (reference sequence). V was trimmed by 7 bases and J by 2 bases, leaving 18 bases between them. This CDR3 spans 15 amino acids. The CDR3 spells CASTLSVGVPYEQYF. CDR3 nucleotides: TGTGCCAGCACCCTCTCGGTAGGGGTACCCTACGAGCAGTACTTC.

This chain links TRBV28 with TRBJ1-1; no clear D. The CDR3 is 12 amino acids. Trimming removed 2 bases at V and 5 bases at J, with 6 bases between. Germline V gene data show CDR1 as MDHEN and CDR2 as SYDVKM. The CDR3 here is CASSLEQTEAFF. CDR3 nucleotide sequence: TGTGCCAGCAGTTTAGAACAGACTGAAGCTTTCTTT.

The chain links TRBV9 to TRBJ2-1; D remains ambiguous. The V gene lost 0 bases and the J gene lost 3 bases, with 10 bases spanning the gap. The CDR3 spans 15 residues. Germline V CDR1 and CDR2: SGDLS, YYNGEE. The CDR3 coding sequence is TGTGCCAGCAGCGTAGTAGGTGACTTCTACAATGAGCAGTTCTTC. Translated: CASSVVGDFYNEQFF.

V is TRBV5-1 and J is TRBJ1-1; the match to TRBD1 covers 11 bases. The J segment lost 4 bases and the V segment lost 4 bases, leaving 6 bases of the junction unmatched. The CDR3 runs 15 residues. Germline CDR1 and CDR2: SGHRS and YFSETQ. As DNA, the CDR3 is TGCGCCAGCAGCCCGGGACAGGGGGATGGCACTGAAGCTTTCTTT. This sequence encodes CASSPGQGDGTEAFF.

CDR3 sequence reads: CASSETTGGSGGEQFF. CDR3 bases: TGTGCCAGCAGCGAAACTACAGGGGGCTCTGGAGGCGAGCAGTTCTTC. The chain recombines TRBV9 with TRBJ2-1; 9 bases are shared with TRBD1. Trimming cost V 3 bases and J 10 bases; bases outside gene matches: 14. The CDR3 loop spans 16 amino acids. Germline V gene data show CDR1 as SGDLS and CDR2 as YYNGEE.

The genes are TRBV29-1 and TRBJ2-7; TRBD1 matches 8 bases. Trimming removed 7 bases from V and 3 bases from J; junction bases left unmatched: 11. This CDR3 has 14 amino acids. Germline V CDR1 and CDR2: SQVTM, ANQGSEA. The CDR3 loop reads CSANSGTGVYEQYF. CDR3 DNA: TGCAGCGCTAACTCGGGGACAGGTGTCTACGAGCAGTACTTC.

This clone occurred once. This chain connects TRBV27 to TRBJ1-1; D not certain. V was shortened by 8 bases and J by 2 bases, with 12 bases between the two germline ends. This CDR3 has 13 amino acids. The germline V gene has CDR1 MNHEY and CDR2 SMNVEV (reference sequence). CDR3 sequence reads: CASPSNRNTEAFF. The CDR3 DNA follows: TGTGCCAGCCCCTCAAACAGAAACACTGAAGCTTTCTTT.

This chain uses TRBV19 with TRBJ2-5, with a weak D call TRBD2 (7 bases). The length of the CDR3 is 16 residues. Germline V gives CDR1 LNHDA, CDR2 SQIVND (reference sequence). Trimming left V 4 bases short and J 7 bases short, with 22 bases between. The CDR3 region is CASSNPGGHTSGTQYF. Here the CDR3 DNA reads TGTGCCAGTAGTAACCCGGGGGGACACACGAGTGGGACCCAGTACTTC. The full variable domain, with the rest looked up from reference TRBV19 and TRBJ2-5, is DGGITQSPKYLFRKEGQNVTLSCEQNLNHDAMYWYRQDPGQGLRLIYYSQIVNDFQKGDIAEGYSVSREKKESFPLTVTSAQKNPTAFYLCASSNPGGHTSGTQYFGPGTRLLVL.

The J gene is TRBJ2-3, the V gene TRBV7-3, with a tentative D call TRBD2 (6 bases). In germline, CDR1 is SGHTA, CDR2 FQGTGA. Trimming took off 4 bases at V and 5 bases at J, with 10 bases between the two ends. The CDR3 length is 13 residues. CDR3 bases: TGTGCCAGCAGCTCTACCGGGGGAGATACGCAGTATTTT. Its translation: CASSSTGGDTQYF. The whole variable domain, remainder taken from reference TRBV7-3 and TRBJ2-3, is GAGVSQTPSNKVTEKGKYVELRCDPISGHTALYWYRQSLGQGPEFLIYFQGTGAADDSGLPNDRFFAVRPEGSVSTLKIQRTERGDSAVYLCASSSTGGDTQYFGPGTRLTVL.